One sample yielded the 27 T cell receptor beta chains listed below, sequenced in a study of post-analysis software for immune sequencing data. The study's findings and limits: TRBV5-6, TRBV5-1 and TRBV20-1 belonged to a set of about five TRBV segments that were more frequent in patients than controls.

Sequencing libraries made from TCR beta cDNA carried unique molecular identifiers. TCRdb itself ran the PCR reads through MiXCR, one entry per CDR3 protein. The repertoire consists of about 260,000 distinct CDR3 sequences, with 35% to 40% occurring once and the leading ten covering around 4.8%. These receptors lack a known antigen. The sample was blood. The source of these receptors is a girl aged 5 to 17 with multiple sclerosis.

This clonotype was seen a handful of times. The chain is built from TRBV7-9 and TRBJ1-4, with no clear D. The CDR3 totals 13 residues. From germline, CDR1 is SEHNR and CDR2 FQNEAQ (reference sequence). Trimming left V 5 bases short and J 0 bases short, with 4 bases between. The CDR3 is CASSGSTNEKLFF. Written as DNA, the CDR3 is TGTGCCAGCAGCGGGTCAACTAATGAAAAACTGTTTTTT.

Concerning this clonotype: One junction end does not reproduce the germline sequence, and a read error may be involved. CDR3 sequence reads: CNASETGYSHGLRYEQYF. The DNA for the CDR3 is TGCAATGCTAGCGAAACCGGGTACTCTCATGGGCTGAGGTACGAGCAGTACTTC. The chain is built from TRBV20-1 and TRBJ2-5, with D possibly matching TRBD2 (6 bases). The end of the DNA fits TRBJ2-7 better, so the J call may be wrong. The CDR3 is 18 amino acids. Germline V CDR1 and CDR2: DFQATT, SNEGSKA (reference sequence).

Worth noting for this clonotype: This may be a read error: a much more frequent sequence differs by one nucleotide. The CDR3 sequence is CASSPSERLHETQYF. The CDR3, as DNA: TGCGCCAGCAGCCCTTCGGAGCGACTCCATGAGACCCAGTACTTC. The chain combines TRBV5-1 with TRBJ2-5; no clear D gene. V was clipped by 4 bases and J by 5 bases, with 18 bases between them. Germline CDR1 SGHRS, CDR2 YFSETQ. The length of the CDR3 is 15 residues.

V is TRBV5-5 and J is TRBJ2-5; D might be TRBD1 (5 bases). CDR1 and CDR2 from the germline V gene are SGHKS and YYEKEE (reference sequence). The CDR3 spans 14 residues. V lost 3 bases to trimming and J lost 5 bases, with 14 bases between them. The CDR3 region is CASSSLKGWETQYF. CDR3 sequence (DNA): TGTGCCAGCAGCTCCCTTAAGGGGTGGGAGACCCAGTACTTC. Variable domain in full (rest from reference TRBV5-5 and TRBJ2-5): DAGVTQSPTHLIKTRGQQVTLRCSPISGHKSVSWYQQVLGQGPQFIFQYYEKEERGRGNFPDRFSARQFPNYSSELNVNALLLGDSALYLCASSSLKGWETQYFGPGTRLLVL.

J is TRBJ1-1 and V is TRBV20-1; D is ambiguous. V was clipped by 3 bases and J by 6 bases, with 11 bases between them. The CDR3 contains 12 residues. Germline V gives CDR1 DFQATT, CDR2 SNEGSKA (reference sequence). CDR3 sequence reads: CSASPLVPEAFF. The CDR3 coding sequence is TGCAGTGCTAGTCCTTTGGTTCCTGAAGCTTTCTTT.

This clonotype was observed many times. The V and J genes are TRBV20-1 and TRBJ1-1, with 9 positions matching TRBD1. This CDR3 is built from 16 residues. CDR1 and CDR2 (germline): DFQATT, SNEGSKA (reference sequence). Germline trimming cut 5 bases from V and 4 bases from J; bases unmatched to any gene: 14. CDR3 nucleotides: TGCAGTGCTTTAGGGGTTCCGGGACAGGGAGGCACTGAAGCTTTCTTT. Translation: CSALGVPGQGGTEAFF.

Comment on this clonotype: Since a much larger clone is just one base distant, this may be a read error. The rearrangement uses TRBV27 and TRBJ2-1, with 11 nucleotides matching TRBD2. In germline, CDR1 is MNHEY, CDR2 SMNVEV (reference sequence). The CDR3 spans 17 residues. This CDR3 reads CASSSSQLAGDYNERFF. In DNA form, the CDR3 reads TGTGCCAGCAGTTCCTCCCAACTAGCGGGAGACTACAATGAGCGGTTCTTC.

This clonotype was picked up many times. The V call is TRBV20-1, the J call TRBJ2-7, with 12 positions matching TRBD2. The junction had 11 bases not matched to a gene; V was cut back by 1 base and J by 10 bases. This CDR3 is 15 amino acids long. Germline CDR1 DFQATT, CDR2 SNEGSKA (reference sequence). This CDR3 is CSARGSPSGRAVQYF. The CDR3 region has the DNA TGCAGTGCTAGAGGTAGCCCTAGCGGGAGGGCCGTTCAGTACTTC.

The genes are TRBV12-3 or TRBV12-4 and TRBJ2-1; 9 bases agree with TRBD2. Trimming removed 3 bases from V and 4 bases from J; junction bases left unmatched: 4. This CDR3 region has 15 residues. The CDR3 coding sequence is TGTGCCAGCAGTTTGAGTAGCGGGAGATACAATGAGCAGTTCTTC. This translates into CASSLSSGRYNEQFF.

This clonotype was observed a few times. A much larger clone differs from this one at a single base, so this may be a read error. The chain combines TRBV12-3 or TRBV12-4 with TRBJ2-1; 9 bases agree with TRBD1. The CDR3 has 17 residues. This chain's CDR3 is CAGSFHGEGQGGNEQFF. The DNA for the CDR3 is TGTGCCGGCAGTTTTCATGGAGAGGGACAGGGTGGTAATGAGCAGTTCTTC.

The V and J genes are TRBV20-1 and TRBJ2-7; D unclear. The DNA end favors TRBJ2-5, so the J call may be wrong. The CDR3 has 11 residues. Germline CDR1 DFQATT, CDR2 SNEGSKA (reference sequence). CDR3 bases: TGCAGTGCTAGCCTAGGAGAGACCCAGTACTTC. Protein product: CSASLGETQYF.

This clonotype was seen repeatedly, ten times or more. The CDR3 DNA reads TGTGCCAGCAGCTTATCGATAGGAAACCGCGGGGCAGATACGCAGTATTTT. Its translation is CASSLSIGNRGADTQYF. The J gene is TRBJ2-3, the V gene TRBV7-9; D might be TRBD2 (6 bases). V was trimmed by 2 bases and J by 4 bases, leaving 19 bases between them. The CDR3 is 17 amino acids. The germline gives CDR1 SEHNR, CDR2 FQNEAQ (reference sequence).

This clonotype was seen once. The chain recombines TRBV5-1 with TRBJ2-6; 7 nucleotides align to TRBD1. This CDR3 has 19 amino acids. Trimming removed 4 bases from V and 0 bases from J; junction bases left unmatched: 13. Germline V gene lookup returns CDR1 SGHRS and CDR2 YFSETQ. The chain's CDR3 is CASSPPQGSRLSGANVLTF. The CDR3, as DNA: TGCGCCAGCAGCCCACCACAGGGGTCACGCCTCTCTGGGGCCAACGTCCTGACTTTC.

V gene TRBV15 combines with J gene TRBJ2-2; perhaps TRBD2 as D (6 bases). Germline V CDR1 and CDR2: LNHNV, YYDKDF (reference sequence). Trimming removed 0 bases at V and 5 bases at J, with 10 bases between. The CDR3 loop spans 15 amino acids. CDR3 in amino acids: CATSRDGTDTGELFF. The CDR3 DNA reads as TGTGCCACCAGCAGAGACGGGACTGATACCGGGGAGCTGTTTTTT. Full variable domain (remainder filled in from reference TRBV15 and TRBJ2-2): DAMVIQNPRYQVTQFGKPVTLSCSQTLNHNVMYWYQQKSSQAPKLLFHYYDKDFNNEADTPDNFQSRRPNTSFCFLDIRSPGLGDTAMYLCATSRDGTDTGELFFGEGSRLTVL.

This sequence joins TRBV27 and TRBJ2-4, with TRBD2 matching 10 bases. The J call is uncertain, as TRBJ2-7 better fits the DNA end. The CDR3 spans 15 residues. Germline assignment: CDR1 MNHEY and CDR2 SMNVEV (reference sequence). In DNA, the CDR3 is TGTGCCAGCAGAATAGGTCTAGCGGGAGCTTACGAGCAGTACTTC. It is translated as CASRIGLAGAYEQYF.

This clonotype was seen at least ten times. The rearrangement joins TRBV29-1 to TRBJ1-1; TRBD1 matches 8 bases. Unmatched junction bases numbered 1, after V lost 6 bases and J lost 1 base. The CDR3 extends over 12 amino acids. Per the germline V gene, CDR1 is SQVTM and CDR2 is ANQGSEA. This CDR3 reads CSVGTGNTEAFF. For the CDR3, the DNA is TGCAGCGTGGGGACAGGGAACACTGAAGCTTTCTTT.

This clonotype appeared many times. The chain employs TRBV29-1 and TRBJ1-2; 7 nucleotides align to TRBD1. V trimming: 6 bases; J trimming: 7 bases; junction bases outside the gene matches: 8. The CDR3 is 12 residues long. Germline CDR1 is SQVTM and CDR2 is ANQGSEA. The CDR3 nucleotides are TGCAGCGTCGCCCCAGGGGGGGGTGGCTACACCTTC. As protein: CSVAPGGGGYTF.

This clonotype occurred a few times. The rearrangement joins TRBV2 to TRBJ1-5; perhaps TRBD1 as D (5 bases). Germline V gene data show CDR1 as SNHLY and CDR2 as FYNNEI. The length of the CDR3 is 16 residues. Trimming took 0 bases from V and 4 from J, leaving 13 bases between them. This CDR3 is CASSEARGFGNQPQHF. CDR3 in DNA: TGTGCCAGCAGTGAAGCCCGGGGGTTCGGTAATCAGCCCCAGCATTTT.

Of note for this clonotype: A much more abundant neighbour one base away suggests this may be a read error. The rearrangement links TRBV28 to TRBJ2-1, with 7 bases matching TRBD2. V dropped 1 base and J dropped 7; count of bases not matched to a gene: 1. Germline V gene data show CDR1 as MDHEN and CDR2 as SYDVKM. The CDR3 totals 13 residues. The CDR3 spells CASSLLRGNEQFF. The DNA for the CDR3 is TGTGCCAGCAGTTTATTGCGGGGGAATGAGCAGTTCTTC.

This clonotype has a count of ten or more. This chain links TRBV7-2 with TRBJ1-2; 9 positions agree with TRBD1. Per the germline V gene, CDR1 is SGHTA and CDR2 is FQGNSA. J lost 6 bases, V lost 2 bases, and 4 bases had no gene match. The CDR3 has 14 residues. In DNA form, the CDR3 reads TGTGCCAGCAGCTTAACAGGGGGCCTCGATGGCTACACCTTC. Translated, it gives CASSLTGGLDGYTF.

This clonotype appeared many times. This rearrangement joins TRBV5-6 to TRBJ2-7, with TRBD1 as a possible D gene (5 bases). Germline V gene data show CDR1 as SGHDT and CDR2 as YYEEEE. The CDR3 loop spans 16 amino acids. Trimming removed 0 bases at V and 5 bases at J, with 18 bases between. The CDR3 is CASSLVWGNRLNEQYF. The CDR3 DNA reads as TGTGCCAGCAGCTTGGTTTGGGGCAACAGGCTCAACGAGCAGTACTTC.

This chain connects TRBV20-1 to TRBJ2-7, with 9 bases lining up with TRBD2. Trimming at V came to 3 bases and at J to 7 bases, leaving 10 bases not matched to a gene. Germline assignment: CDR1 DFQATT and CDR2 SNEGSKA (reference sequence). The CDR3 has 14 residues. The CDR3 DNA sequence: TGCAGTGCTAGGGGACTAGCCGTGGACAATGAGCAGTACTTC. Encoded protein: CSARGLAVDNEQYF.

The rearrangement joins TRBV5-1 to TRBJ2-3; unclear D gene. Germline V gene sequence: CDR1 SGHRS, CDR2 YFSETQ. The CDR3 is made up of 18 amino acids. Trimming left V 0 bases short and J 0 bases short, with 17 bases between. The CDR3 DNA reads TGCGCCAGCAGCTTGGCCCACTGGGAAAAAAGAAGCACAGATACGCAGTATTTT. It translates to CASSLAHWEKRSTDTQYF. The variable domain in full, with the rest retrieved from reference TRBV5-1 and TRBJ2-3, is KAGVTQTPRYLIKTRGQQVTLSCSPISGHRSVSWYQQTPGQGLQFLFEYFSETQRNKGNFPGRFSGRQFSNSRSEMNVSTLELGDSALYLCASSLAHWEKRSTDTQYFGPGTRLTVL.

The table lists this clonotype with a few counts. The CDR3 region is CASTPFSGRNTEAFF. Written as DNA, the CDR3 is TGCGCCAGCACCCCCTTTTCTGGCCGGAACACTGAAGCTTTCTTT. This chain uses TRBV5-1 with TRBJ1-1; D uncertain. The germline CDR1 and CDR2 sequences are SGHRS and YFSETQ. This CDR3 has 15 amino acids. The V end lost 6 bases, the J end lost 1 base, and 16 bases lay between the germline ends.

V usage is TRBV5-6 and J usage is TRBJ2-7, with 9 nucleotides matching TRBD1. The germline gives CDR1 SGHDT, CDR2 YYEEEE. The trim removed 3 bases at V and 4 bases at J, leaving 14 bases unmatched. The CDR3 covers 17 residues. The chain's CDR3 is CASSSSGQGRLSYEQYF. CDR3 DNA sequence: TGTGCCAGCAGCTCGAGTGGACAGGGGCGATTATCATACGAGCAGTACTTC. The entire variable domain, with the rest obtained from reference TRBV5-6 and TRBJ2-7, is as follows: DAGVTQSPTHLIKTRGQQVTLRCSPKSGHDTVSWYQQALGQGPQFIFQYYEEEERQRGNFPDRFSGHQFPNYSSELNVNALLLGDSALYLCASSSSGQGRLSYEQYFGPGTRLTVT.

This clonotype was picked up many times. The rearrangement joins TRBV4-2 to TRBJ2-5; D unclear. Germline V CDR1 and CDR2: LGHNA, YNFKEQ. The CDR3 has 14 residues. Trimming cost V 3 bases and J 1 base, with 9 bases left between them. For the CDR3, the DNA is TGTGCCAGCAGCCACGGCGGCGGCCAAGAGACCCAGTACTTC. This codes for CASSHGGGQETQYF.

At least ten counts were recorded for this clonotype. The genes are TRBV7-9 and TRBJ2-6; D uncertain. This CDR3 has 12 residues. Per germline, CDR1 SEHNR and CDR2 FQNEAQ (reference sequence). Trimming took 4 bases from V and 7 from J, leaving 5 bases between them. The CDR3 nucleotides are TGTGCCAGCAGCTCAGTTGCCAACGTCCTGACTTTC. Protein product: CASSSVANVLTF.